This is a list of T cell receptor beta chains from one sample in a study of shared clonotypes between healthy human individuals. Some clones are missing from TCRdb's copy, which holds only in-frame ones; the method was immunoSEQ multiplex PCR. This table holds fewer than 3 million clones, under 95% found once. Material for sequencing was naive CD4+ T cells from PBMCs. Source of these receptors: a man between 18 and 29 years old in good health. Some clones in this sample may be carry-over from other donors' samples. CDR3s include the opening cysteine and the closing phenylalanine or tryptophan. A D gene is named only where the DNA matches it firmly.

v_call	cdr3_length	j_call	d_call	cdr3_aa
TRBV7-9	15	TRBJ1-2	.	CASSSLAGQFRGYTF
TRBV5-1	17	TRBJ2-5	.	CASSLGFSAGPLETQYF
TRBV2	14	TRBJ2-7	TRBD1	CASSDDRGGFGQYF
TRBV5-1	17	TRBJ2-7	.	CASSVAGSSIPSYEQYF
TRBV7-3	13	TRBJ1-1	TRBD1	CASSASGGTEAFF
TRBV5-1	15	TRBJ1-5	.	CASSLEGPSNQPQHF
TRBV19	12	TRBJ1-5	.	CASRFVNQPQHF
TRBV19	16	TRBJ1-5	.	CASTPVGVRGSLAQHF
TRBV23-1	13	TRBJ2-7	.	CASMPAVPYEQYF
TRBV29-1	14	TRBJ2-5	.	CSVGTGSAVQTQYF
TRBV2	14	TRBJ1-1	TRBD1	CASSDGQGDTEAFF
TRBV27	13	TRBJ2-7	.	CASSLSGGGEQYF
TRBV5-1	17	TRBJ2-7	.	CASSLFLAAAVSYEQYF
TRBV30	11	TRBJ2-5	.	CAWSRLETQYF
TRBV7-3	15	TRBJ2-7	.	CASSLGRTGGYEQYF
TRBV27	12	TRBJ2-5	.	CASSLSGETQYF
TRBV19	12	TRBJ2-7	TRBD2	CASSTRGDEQYF
TRBV28	16	TRBJ2-7	TRBD1	CASSLLGLTGAYEQYF
TRBV7-2	15	TRBJ2-7	TRBD2	CASSLGSGTPYEQYF
TRBV5-4	13	TRBJ1-1	TRBD1	CASSPGTVSEAFF
TRBV5-4	16	TRBJ2-3	.	CASSSRASRFPDTQYF
TRBV9	14	TRBJ1-1	.	CASSVESVATEAFF
TRBV6-6	12	TRBJ2-5	.	CASSYTRETQYF
TRBV7-9	14	TRBJ2-3	.	CASRSAEPTDTQYF
TRBV19	17	TRBJ2-7	TRBD2	CASNKGLAGGPPAEQYF
TRBV6-5	14	TRBJ1-1	TRBD1	CASIPRQGDDEAFF
TRBV12-1	17	TRBJ2-1	.	CASSRPGARSSYNEQFF
TRBV7-3	15	TRBJ2-1	.	CASSQVGNSYNEQFF
TRBV28	11	TRBJ2-1	.	CASTTPGQKFF
TRBV28	15	TRBJ2-3	.	CASSQSGNMVDTQYF
TRBV7-9	15	TRBJ2-2	.	CASSARTTNTGELFF
TRBV5-1	14	TRBJ1-2	.	CASKQATFTYGYTF
TRBV5-1	15	TRBJ2-7	.	CASSRDPPSSYEQYF
TRBV15	15	TRBJ1-1	.	CATSGTGTYNTEAFF
TRBV2	14	TRBJ2-2	.	CASSVAGATGELFF
TRBV5-1	14	TRBJ1-1	TRBD1	CASNLQGGITEAFF
TRBV6-5	11	TRBJ1-6	.	CATAGNSPLHF
TRBV6-5	12	TRBJ2-4	TRBD1	CASSLGQGVQYF
TRBV7-9	18	TRBJ1-6	.	CASSLATGRLAEPSPLHF
TRBV5-6	16	TRBJ2-2	.	CASSLLGTQIAGELFF
TRBV2	13	TRBJ1-1	.	CASSEGPLLEAFF
TRBV9	13	TRBJ2-5	.	CASSQTRQETQYF
TRBV5-1	14	TRBJ2-3	TRBD2	CASSLEAGPDTQYF
TRBV4-1	16	TRBJ2-1	.	CASSQDRRRIVREQFF
TRBV7-2	13	TRBJ2-4	.	CASSSRDLNIQYF
TRBV5-1	15	TRBJ1-1	.	CASSPTRGGNTEAFF
TRBV28	18	TRBJ2-3	.	CASSLYLNTRGGTDTQYF
TRBV5-4	16	TRBJ2-5	TRBD2	CASSLSSGMGQETQYF
TRBV2	14	TRBJ2-1	TRBD2	CASVLAGVGNEQFF
TRBV6-5	13	TRBJ1-1	TRBD1	CASSSTGGSEAFF
TRBV7-6	16	TRBJ2-2	.	CASSLGARTYTGELFF